Below, one T cell receptor beta chain is given with its context. Its target is not known. This sample was included in a study of T cells in women clearing cervical HPV infection. In the study overall: Controls were women whose single incident HPV16 infection cleared within 12 months without precancer or cancer. General study results and limits: Repertoire richness, not evenness, was significantly elevated in CIN3+ cases versus controls. Richness plus V gene abundances separated cases from controls with AUC over 0.8.

The protocol was immunoSEQ multiplex PCR, while the TCRdb copy is restricted to in-frame clones and leaves out a portion. The sample table sets out approximately 30,000 clones. This receptor was identified in a woman between 18 and 75 years old with a cervical HPV16 infection that either progressed to CIN3+ or cleared (not recorded which). The sequenced sample was blood buffy coat.

The CDR3 is CASSPPTGDNEQFF. The CDR3 DNA, read in part, is TGTGCCAGCTCACCACCGACTGGAGACAATGAG. The J gene is TRBJ2-1, the V gene TRBV18, with D hard to call. The missing CDR3 end, 3 residues past where the read stops, is filled in from the germline J gene. Germline assignment: CDR1 KGHSH and CDR2 LQKENI. Trimming took 0 bases from V and 5 from J, leaving 8 bases between them. CDR3 length: 14 residues.